Below are 8 T cell receptor beta chains sequenced from a single sample in a study of OX40 agonist ivuxolimab in advanced cancers. TCRdb's table, derived via immunoSEQ multiplex PCR, lists solely in-frame clones and lacks some. The data hold about 98,000 clones, with 87% observed a single time. The sequenced sample was CD4+ or CD8+ T cells sorted from blood, obtained in a trial of the OX40 agonist ivuxolimab. Receptors originate from an adult with an advanced solid tumor such as melanoma, head and neck, liver or kidney cancer.

The chain combines TRBV6-5 with TRBJ1-3; 9 bases are shared with TRBD1. The CDR3 sequence is 15 residues long. Germline CDR1 is MNHEY and CDR2 is SVGAGI. Losses at the gene ends were 6 bases for V and 0 bases for J; bases not matched to a gene: 3. The CDR3: CASRQGATSGNTIYF. CDR3 nucleotide sequence: TGTGCCAGCAGACAGGGGGCCACCTCTGGAAACACCATATATTTT.

The V and J genes are TRBV29-1 and TRBJ2-1; unclear D gene. CDR1 SQVTM and CDR2 ANQGSEA come from the germline V gene. The CDR3 spans 11 residues. Trimming left V 5 bases short and J 4 bases short, with 6 bases between. The CDR3 spells CSVQRYNEQFF. The CDR3 coding sequence is TGCAGCGTTCAAAGGTACAATGAGCAGTTCTTC.

The genes are TRBV25-1 and TRBJ1-3, with D possibly TRBD1 on 5 matching bases. The CDR3 length is 15 residues. V lost 0 bases and J lost 4, with 10 bases in between. CDR1 is MGHDK, CDR2 SYGVNS, per germline. The CDR3, as DNA: TGTGCCAGCAGTGAATATTGGGGGGACGGAAACACCATATATTTT. Protein product: CASSEYWGDGNTIYF.

The chain's CDR3 is CSVEGTKEIQETQYF. The CDR3 coding sequence is TGCAGCGTTGAAGGGACTAAAGAAATTCAAGAGACCCAGTACTTC. J is TRBJ2-5 and V is TRBV29-1, with a possible D match to TRBD2 (6 bases). V was trimmed by 1 base and J by 2 bases, leaving 14 bases between them. The CDR3 runs to 15 residues. Germline V gene data show CDR1 as SQVTM and CDR2 as ANQGSEA. The full variable domain, in which reference TRBV29-1 and TRBJ2-5 provide the parts outside the CDR3, is SAVISQKPSRDICQRGTSLTIQCQVDSQVTMMFWYRQQPGQSLTLIATANQGSEATYESGFVIDKFPISRPNLTFSTLTVSNMSPEDSSIYLCSVEGTKEIQETQYFGPGTRLLVL.

This clone was counted once. The V gene is TRBV2, the J gene TRBJ2-1; 7 positions agree with TRBD1. Germline V gene sequence: CDR1 SNHLY, CDR2 FYNNEI. There are 15 residues in the CDR3. J lost 10 bases, V lost 7 bases, and 16 bases had no gene match. The CDR3 DNA follows: TGTGCCAGCAAGACGGGGACAGCAGCGAGGGGGGAGCAGTTCTTC. This sequence encodes CASKTGTAARGEQFF.

As regards this clone: An end of the junction differs from the germline gene, which may be a read error. This rearrangement joins TRBV7-9 to TRBJ2-7; D is perhaps TRBD1 or TRBD2 (5 bases each). Germline V gene data show CDR1 as SEHNR and CDR2 as FQNEAQ (reference sequence). This CDR3 comprises 13 residues. The CDR3 here is CASSLVDQRDPSF. The CDR3 DNA reads as TGTGCCAGCAGCTTAGTGGACCAACGGGACCCTAGCTTC. The variable domain in full, completed from reference TRBV7-9 and TRBJ2-7, reads DTGVSQNPRHKITKRGQNVTFRCDPISEHNRLYWYRQTLGQGPEFLTYFQNEAQLEKSRLLSDRFSAERPKGSFSTLEIQRTEQGDSAMYLCASSLVDQRDPSFGPGTRLTVT.

Turning to this clone: The conserved phenylalanine or tryptophan is not found at the CDR3 terminus, so this likely reflects a read error. The chain carries TRBV6-1 and TRBJ1-6, with a tentative D call TRBD1 (6 bases). CDR3 length: 17 amino acids. CDR1 is MNHNS, CDR2 SASEGT, per germline. The germline V and J ends were trimmed by 0 bases and 8 bases, with 17 bases remaining between them. In DNA form, the CDR3 reads TGTGCCAGCAGTGAAGCCCCAGTTGCTGGGGGCGATTCACCCCTCCACCTT. Amino acids: CASSEAPVAGGDSPLHL.

V and J are TRBV10-3 and TRBJ1-1; TRBD1 might be the D (6 bases). V shed 11 bases and J shed 3 bases, with 19 bases lying between them. The CDR3 contains 14 residues. Germline CDR1 reads ENHRY; CDR2 reads SYGVKD. The chain's CDR3 is CASGQTGADTEAFF. CDR3 DNA: TGTGCCTCCGGACAGACGGGGGCGGACACTGAAGCTTTCTTT.